Listed below are T cell receptor beta chains from one sample, sequenced in a study of cytomegalovirus exposure and HLA in healthy donors. Profiling relied on immunoSEQ multiplex PCR, and the TCRdb table lists in-frame clones only, not all of them. The sample consists of about 110,000 clones, 80% of them appearing once. Sequencing was performed on PBMCs. The source is a man aged 50-59 years in good health and CMV-seronegative. Each CDR3 is given with its conserved first and last residue. A D gene is named only where the DNA matches it firmly. The size entry is marked missing in some rows and otherwise reads once, few, many or a size class.

v_call: TRBV29-1; d_call: TRBD1; clone_size: once; j_call: TRBJ1-4; cdr3_nt: TGCAGCCTGGACAGGGGCACAGTTAATGAAAAACTGTTTTTT; cdr3_aa: CSLDRGTVNEKLFF
v_call: TRBV18; d_call: TRBD1; clone_size: NA; j_call: TRBJ1-1; cdr3_nt: TGTGCCAGCTCACCAACCGGGACAGGGGAAGCTGAAGCTTTCTTT; cdr3_aa: CASSPTGTGEAEAFF
v_call: TRBV7-2; d_call: NA; clone_size: NA; j_call: TRBJ1-3; cdr3_nt: TGTGCCAGCAGCTCCACAGGGAATCTTGGAAACACCATATATTTT; cdr3_aa: CASSSTGNLGNTIYF
v_call: TRBV19; d_call: NA; clone_size: NA; j_call: TRBJ1-1; cdr3_nt: TGTGCCAGTAGCTCTCAAGCGGCGACTGAAGCTTTCTTT; cdr3_aa: CASSSQAATEAFF
v_call: TRBV30; d_call: NA; clone_size: NA; j_call: TRBJ1-6; cdr3_nt: TGTGCCTGGAGTCATCCACCACAGGGTATGGGGTCACCCCTCCACTTT; cdr3_aa: CAWSHPPQGMGSPLHF
v_call: TRBV19; d_call: NA; clone_size: NA; j_call: TRBJ1-4; cdr3_nt: TGTGCCAGTAGTAGCAGGGCCACTAATGAAAAACTGTTTTTT; cdr3_aa: CASSSRATNEKLFF
v_call: TRBV7-3; d_call: NA; clone_size: NA; j_call: TRBJ2-2; cdr3_nt: TGTGCCAGCAGCTTACTGGGGCGAGACACCGGGGAGCTGTTTTTT; cdr3_aa: CASSLLGRDTGELFF
v_call: TRBV7-6; d_call: TRBD2; clone_size: NA; j_call: TRBJ2-3; cdr3_nt: TGTGCCAGCAGCTTAATGGGACTAGCGGAGACTAGCACAGATACGCAGTATTTT; cdr3_aa: CASSLMGLAETSTDTQYF
v_call: TRBV5-4; d_call: TRBD1; clone_size: NA; j_call: TRBJ2-7; cdr3_nt: TGTGCCAGCAGCCCCCCAGGGGGAAGTATGTACGAGCAGTACTTC; cdr3_aa: CASSPPGGSMYEQYF
v_call: TRBV30; d_call: NA; clone_size: NA; j_call: TRBJ1-1; cdr3_nt: TGTGCCTGGAGTGGATGGGCAACAGGGCCAGCCTTCTTT; cdr3_aa: CAWSGWATGPAFF
v_call: TRBV9; d_call: TRBD2; clone_size: NA; j_call: TRBJ2-3; cdr3_nt: TGTGCCAGCAGCCCCCGGACTAGCGGGTTTAGCACAGATACGCAGTATTTT; cdr3_aa: CASSPRTSGFSTDTQYF
v_call: TRBV5-1; d_call: NA; clone_size: few; j_call: TRBJ2-7; cdr3_nt: TGCGCCAGCAGCTTGGGCCTGGGGCCCTACGAGCAGTACTTC; cdr3_aa: CASSLGLGPYEQYF
v_call: TRBV5-5; d_call: TRBD2; clone_size: once; j_call: TRBJ2-1; cdr3_nt: TGTGCCAGCAGCTTGGGTAGACTAGCGGTCAAGCCGAGCAATGAGCAGTTCTTC; cdr3_aa: CASSLGRLAVKPSNEQFF
v_call: TRBV30; d_call: NA; clone_size: once; j_call: TRBJ2-6; cdr3_nt: TGTGCCTGGGGCCCGGGATCTGGGGCCAACGTCCTGACTTTC; cdr3_aa: CAWGPGSGANVLTF
v_call: TRBV7-2; d_call: NA; clone_size: NA; j_call: TRBJ2-1; cdr3_nt: TGTGCCAGCAGCTTAGATACTAATGAGCAGTTCTTC; cdr3_aa: CASSLDTNEQFF
v_call: TRBV6-1; d_call: NA; clone_size: NA; j_call: TRBJ1-1; cdr3_nt: TGTGCCAGCAGTGAAGGGTCCGCGGGGGTTCCTGAAGCTTTCTTT; cdr3_aa: CASSEGSAGVPEAFF
v_call: TRBV11-2; d_call: TRBD1; clone_size: NA; j_call: TRBJ2-7; cdr3_nt: TGTGCCAGCAGCTTAGACTCCGGGACAGGGATCTCCTACGAGCAGTACTTC; cdr3_aa: CASSLDSGTGISYEQYF
v_call: TRBV19; d_call: NA; clone_size: NA; j_call: TRBJ2-1; cdr3_nt: TGTGCCAGTAGACCCGGACTGGCCTACAATGAGCAGTTCTTC; cdr3_aa: CASRPGLAYNEQFF
v_call: TRBV19; d_call: TRBD1; clone_size: NA; j_call: TRBJ1-1; cdr3_nt: TGTGCCAGTAGTATAGTTGGCAGGGACAGTGAAGCTTTCTTT; cdr3_aa: CASSIVGRDSEAFF
v_call: TRBV6-5; d_call: NA; clone_size: NA; j_call: TRBJ2-2; cdr3_nt: TGTGCCAGCTTTCCGAGCCCCCCAAACACCGGGGAGCTGTTTTTT; cdr3_aa: CASFPSPPNTGELFF
v_call: TRBV29-1; d_call: NA; clone_size: few; j_call: TRBJ1-3; cdr3_nt: TGCAGCGTGCAACAGGATTGGGACTCTGGAAACACCATATATTTT; cdr3_aa: CSVQQDWDSGNTIYF
v_call: TRBV2; d_call: TRBD1; clone_size: NA; j_call: TRBJ1-1; cdr3_nt: TGTGCCACCTCACAGGGGCTCTTAGGCACTGAAGCTTTCTTT; cdr3_aa: CATSQGLLGTEAFF
v_call: TRBV4-1; d_call: TRBD2; clone_size: NA; j_call: TRBJ2-1; cdr3_nt: TGCGCCAGCAGCCCCCGCCCCCTAGCGGGGGGCTCGGATGAGCAGTTCTTC; cdr3_aa: CASSPRPLAGGSDEQFF
v_call: TRBV6-1; d_call: TRBD1; clone_size: NA; j_call: TRBJ1-1; cdr3_nt: TGTGCCAGCAGCCCTGAAACAGGGGACCGAGCTTTCTTT; cdr3_aa: CASSPETGDRAFF
v_call: TRBV5-6; d_call: NA; clone_size: few; j_call: TRBJ2-1; cdr3_nt: TGTGCCAGCAGCTTTCCTGCCAGGGGGGACGAGCAGTTCTTC; cdr3_aa: CASSFPARGDEQFF
v_call: TRBV5-4; d_call: NA; clone_size: NA; j_call: TRBJ1-5; cdr3_nt: TGTGCCAGCAGCTTGGGGGGGGAATCAGGACAGCCCCAGCATTTT; cdr3_aa: CASSLGGESGQPQHF
v_call: TRBV5-4; d_call: NA; clone_size: NA; j_call: TRBJ1-1; cdr3_nt: TGTGCCAGCAGCTTGGGTCTGGGGCTTAGCACTGAAGCTTTCTTT; cdr3_aa: CASSLGLGLSTEAFF
v_call: TRBV25-1; d_call: NA; clone_size: once; j_call: TRBJ1-4; cdr3_nt: TGTGCCAGCAGTGAATTGGGGGCGTATGGTGAAAAACTGTTTTTT; cdr3_aa: CASSELGAYGEKLFF
v_call: TRBV13; d_call: TRBD1; clone_size: once; j_call: TRBJ1-6; cdr3_nt: TGTGCCAGCAGCCCCGGACAGGGTGGCGGTTGGTCACCCCTCCACTTT; cdr3_aa: CASSPGQGGGWSPLHF
v_call: TRBV28; d_call: TRBD1; clone_size: NA; j_call: TRBJ1-2; cdr3_nt: TGTGCCAGCAGTTCGACAGGGGGGAATAGCTATGGCTACACCTTC; cdr3_aa: CASSSTGGNSYGYTF
v_call: TRBV9; d_call: TRBD2; clone_size: NA; j_call: TRBJ2-3; cdr3_nt: TGTGCCAGCAGCGGTCGGGGGGTCCTCACAGATACGCAGTATTTT; cdr3_aa: CASSGRGVLTDTQYF
v_call: TRBV19; d_call: TRBD1; clone_size: NA; j_call: TRBJ1-5; cdr3_nt: TGTGCCAGTAGTATTTGGGGACAGTCCAATCAGCCCCAGCATTTT; cdr3_aa: CASSIWGQSNQPQHF
v_call: TRBV19; d_call: NA; clone_size: once; j_call: TRBJ1-5; cdr3_nt: TGTGCCAGTAAGGGGGGGGGCAGGAGTCAGCCCCAGCATTTT; cdr3_aa: CASKGGGRSQPQHF
v_call: TRBV19; d_call: NA; clone_size: few; j_call: TRBJ1-1; cdr3_nt: TGTGCCAGTAGTATAGCAGGGGCGGGTGAAGCTTTCTTT; cdr3_aa: CASSIAGAGEAFF
v_call: TRBV5-1; d_call: TRBD1; clone_size: once; j_call: TRBJ1-6; cdr3_nt: TGCGCCAGCAGCTTTGCGGGACAGGGTAATTCACCCCTCCACTTT; cdr3_aa: CASSFAGQGNSPLHF
v_call: TRBV5-1; d_call: TRBD1; clone_size: NA; j_call: TRBJ1-2; cdr3_nt: TGCGCCAGCAGCTCGCTCGTGGAGGGGGCTCAAGGCTACACCTTC; cdr3_aa: CASSSLVEGAQGYTF
v_call: TRBV5-4; d_call: TRBD2; clone_size: NA; j_call: TRBJ2-1; cdr3_nt: TGTGCCAGCAGCTCTAGCGGGAGGGCCGATGAGCAGTTCTTC; cdr3_aa: CASSSSGRADEQFF
v_call: TRBV5-4; d_call: TRBD2; clone_size: few; j_call: TRBJ2-7; cdr3_nt: TGTGCCAGCAGCTTGCCGCTAGCGGGAGTCCACGAGCAGTACTTC; cdr3_aa: CASSLPLAGVHEQYF
v_call: TRBV7-2; d_call: TRBD1; clone_size: NA; j_call: TRBJ1-1; cdr3_nt: TGTGCCAGCAGCCCGACAGGGATGAACACTGAAGCTTTCTTT; cdr3_aa: CASSPTGMNTEAFF
v_call: TRBV6-5; d_call: NA; clone_size: NA; j_call: TRBJ1-1; cdr3_nt: TGTGCCAGCAGTTACCGCACGGTCGGAGGGACTGAAGCTTTCTTT; cdr3_aa: CASSYRTVGGTEAFF
v_call: TRBV19; d_call: TRBD1; clone_size: few; j_call: TRBJ2-6; cdr3_nt: TGTGCCAGTAGTAGGATCAGGGGGCGTGGGGCCAACGTCCTGACTTTC; cdr3_aa: CASSRIRGRGANVLTF
v_call: TRBV7-2; d_call: NA; clone_size: NA; j_call: TRBJ1-5; cdr3_nt: TGTGCCAGCAGCAAGGGACACGATAATCAGCCCCAGCATTTT; cdr3_aa: CASSKGHDNQPQHF
v_call: TRBV7-9; d_call: NA; clone_size: NA; j_call: TRBJ2-1; cdr3_nt: TGTGCCAGCAGCGACGGGGTGGCGGGCTTTTCCTACAATGAGCAGTTCTTC; cdr3_aa: CASSDGVAGFSYNEQFF
v_call: TRBV10-3; d_call: NA; clone_size: NA; j_call: TRBJ2-1; cdr3_nt: TGTGCCATCAGCCCTAGGGCGGGGAGTGAGCAGTTCTTC; cdr3_aa: CAISPRAGSEQFF
v_call: TRBV2; d_call: NA; clone_size: NA; j_call: TRBJ2-3; cdr3_nt: TGTGCCAGCAGTACCGATCTAGGGGCTGGCACAGATACGCAGTATTTT; cdr3_aa: CASSTDLGAGTDTQYF
v_call: TRBV5-8; d_call: NA; clone_size: NA; j_call: TRBJ2-7; cdr3_nt: TGTGCCAGCAGCCGCGGGATTTCCTACGAGCAGTACTTC; cdr3_aa: CASSRGISYEQYF